The present TCR beta chain was sequenced within a study of blood T cell repertoires in COVID-19. The overall study: Sources were T cells, B-cell-depleted T cells, or PBMCs; the material itself was cDNA or gDNA.

With regard to this clone: Additional DNA sequences in this sample encode the identical CDR3.

Measured with immunoSEQ multiplex PCR; TCRdb has only the in-frame clones, and not every one. Here the sample spans 180,000 or so clones, roughly 84% being singletons. The CDR3 runs to 14 residues. Germline CDR1 SEHNR, CDR2 FQNEAQ (reference sequence). With 3 bases clipped from V and 7 bases from J, the junction kept 4 bases outside the gene matches. The sequence came from a woman aged 70-85 years with COVID-19, enrolled during active disease. This rearrangement joins TRBV7-9 to TRBJ2-1; 9 bases fit TRBD2. Source material: peripheral blood. This chain's CDR3 is CASSLAGGRNEQFF. Here the CDR3 DNA reads TGTGCCAGCAGCTTGGCGGGAGGGCGAAATGAGCAGTTCTTC. The variable domain in full, with the rest retrieved from reference TRBV7-9 and TRBJ2-1, is DTGVSQNPRHKITKRGQNVTFRCDPISEHNRLYWYRQTLGQGPEFLTYFQNEAQLEKSRLLSDRFSAERPKGSFSTLEIQRTEQGDSAMYLCASSLAGGRNEQFFGPGTRLTVL.